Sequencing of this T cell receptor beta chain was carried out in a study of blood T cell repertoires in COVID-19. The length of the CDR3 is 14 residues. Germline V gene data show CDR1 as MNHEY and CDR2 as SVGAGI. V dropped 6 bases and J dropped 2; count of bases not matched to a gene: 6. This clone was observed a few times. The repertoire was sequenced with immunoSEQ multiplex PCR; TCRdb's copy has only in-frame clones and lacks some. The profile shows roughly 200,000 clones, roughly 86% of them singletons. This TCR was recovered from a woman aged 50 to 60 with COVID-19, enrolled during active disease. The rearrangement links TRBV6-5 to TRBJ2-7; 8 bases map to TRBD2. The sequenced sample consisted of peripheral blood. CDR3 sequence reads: CASSSREGPYEQYV. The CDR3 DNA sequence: TGTGCCAGCAGCTCCCGGGAGGGCCCCTACGAGCAGTACGTC.